The rows below give T cell receptor beta chains drawn from one sample of a study of blood T cell repertoires in COVID-19. The method was immunoSEQ multiplex PCR; TCRdb's version includes in-frame clones alone and lacks a portion of them. The table lists 250,000 to 350,000 clones, less than 90% of them singletons. Sequencing was done on a sample of PBMCs or T cells enriched from blood (not recorded which). These receptors were collected from a woman aged 45-60 years who had recovered from COVID-19. The CDR3 runs from the conserved cysteine through the conserved F or W. The D gene is left open where the match is weak. The size of a clone is reported for some rows only, either as once, few or many, or as a class for expanded clones.

cdr3_aa	cdr3_nt	d_call	clone_size	v_call	j_call
CASSLGGNGANVLTF	TGTGCCAGCAGCTTGGGAGGAAATGGGGCCAACGTCCTGACTTTC	.	.	TRBV5-4	TRBJ2-6
CASSLRDTTDNEQFF	TGTGCCAGCAGCTTAAGGGACACGACAGACAATGAGCAGTTCTTC	.	.	TRBV7-3	TRBJ2-1
CASSLETAGYEQYF	TGTGCCAGCAGCTTAGAGACAGCAGGGTACGAGCAGTACTTC	.	.	TRBV7-2	TRBJ2-7
CASRMRNSPLHF	TGCGCCAGCAGAATGAGGAATTCACCCCTCCACTTT	.	.	TRBV5-1	TRBJ1-6
CASSRRTSGNYEQYF	TGCGCCAGCAGCCGAAGGACTAGCGGGAACTACGAGCAGTACTTC	TRBD2	.	TRBV4-3	TRBJ2-7
CASSQDPPQVLGANQPQHF	TGTGCCAGCAGCCAAGACCCCCCCCAGGTCCTTGGGGCCAATCAGCCCCAGCATTTT	.	.	TRBV3-1/TRBV3-2	TRBJ1-5
CASSYVAYEQYF	TGTGCCAGCAGTTATGTCGCGTACGAGCAGTACTTC	.	.	TRBV6-2/TRBV6-3	TRBJ2-7
CASSLRDRAEQYF	TGTGCCAGCAGCCTCCGGGACAGGGCCGAGCAGTACTTC	TRBD1	.	TRBV3-1/TRBV3-2	TRBJ2-7
CASRFRQQGVGDEQYF	TGTGCAAGTCGCTTTAGGCAACAGGGGGTTGGCGACGAGCAGTACTTC	.	.	TRBV12-2	TRBJ2-7
CASSPYRAPATEQYF	TGTGCCAGCTCACCATACCGAGCCCCCGCTACCGAGCAGTACTTC	.	.	TRBV18	TRBJ2-7
CASSLSALNYGYTF	TGTGCCAGCAGCTTGTCCGCGCTTAACTATGGCTACACCTTC	.	.	TRBV5-4	TRBJ1-2
CASSIGQLLGYGYTF	TGTGCCAGTAGTATCGGACAGCTATTGGGCTATGGCTACACCTTC	.	.	TRBV19	TRBJ1-2
CASTPLGQFKTFF	TGTGCCAGCACTCCACTGGGACAATTCAAAACTTTCTTT	.	.	TRBV6-5	TRBJ1-1
CASSLADRGGTEAFF	TGTGCCAGCAGCTTAGCAGACAGGGGGGGGACTGAAGCTTTCTTT	TRBD1	.	TRBV7-8	TRBJ1-1
CAWGTGGVQETQYF	TGTGCCTGGGGAACCGGGGGGGTACAAGAGACCCAGTACTTC	TRBD2	.	TRBV30	TRBJ2-5
CAWSVLGRRETQYF	TGTGCCTGGAGTGTACTTGGCAGGAGGGAGACCCAGTACTTC	.	.	TRBV30	TRBJ2-5
CASSGQGGQPQHF	TGTGCCAGTAGCGGACAGGGAGGGCAGCCCCAGCATTTT	TRBD1	.	TRBV19	TRBJ1-5
CASSSTSINLYEQYF	TGTGCCAGTAGTTCAACTAGCATCAACCTTTACGAGCAGTACTTC	.	once	TRBV19	TRBJ2-7
CATARTSGKSHEQFF	TGTGCCACCGCAAGGACTAGCGGGAAATCCCATGAGCAGTTCTTC	TRBD2	.	TRBV3-1/TRBV3-2	TRBJ2-1
CASSYSTSGRVDTQYF	TGTGCCAGCAGTTACTCGACTAGCGGGAGGGTAGATACGCAGTATTTT	TRBD2	.	TRBV6-2/TRBV6-3	TRBJ2-3
CASSFRQLNTGELFF	TGTGCCAGCAGTTTCCGACAGTTGAACACCGGGGAGCTGTTTTTT	.	.	TRBV27	TRBJ2-2
CASSQETEGGYTF	TGCGCCAGCAGCCAAGAAACGGAGGGGGGCTACACCTTC	.	once	TRBV4-3	TRBJ1-2
CATSNPGLDEFWELFF	TGTGCCACCAGCAACCCGGGACTAGATGAATTCTGGGAGCTGTTTTTT	TRBD2	.	TRBV15	TRBJ2-2
CASSLEGTSGSYEQFF	TGTGCCAGCAGCTTAGAGGGGACTAGCGGGAGCTATGAGCAGTTCTTC	TRBD2	.	TRBV7-2	TRBJ2-1
CASSPPAGLATEAFF	TGTGCCAGCTCACCACCGGCAGGCTTGGCCACTGAAGCTTTCTTT	.	.	TRBV18	TRBJ1-1
CASSYTTGRTKNIQYF	TGTGCCAGCAGTTACACGACAGGGCGAACCAAAAACATTCAGTACTTC	TRBD1	.	TRBV6-5	TRBJ2-4
CATSDSAASWSETQYF	TGTGCCACCAGTGATTCCGCGGCCTCTTGGTCCGAGACCCAGTACTTC	.	.	TRBV24-1	TRBJ2-5
CASSSNRGWSTEAFF	TGTGCCAGCAGCTCAAACAGGGGCTGGAGCACTGAAGCTTTCTTT	TRBD1	.	TRBV7-8	TRBJ1-1
CASSSVDRDEQFF	TGTGCCAGCAGCTCGGTCGATAGAGATGAGCAGTTCTTC	.	once	TRBV11-2	TRBJ2-1
CASSQGQPDTQYF	TGTGCCAGCTCCCAAGGACAGCCAGATACGCAGTATTTT	.	.	TRBV18	TRBJ2-3
CASSATSGGANEQFF	TGTGCCAGCAGCGCTACTAGCGGGGGAGCAAATGAGCAGTTCTTC	TRBD2	.	TRBV11-2	TRBJ2-1
CASSIVTGYSNQPQHF	TGTGCCAGTAGTATCGTTACAGGGTATAGCAATCAGCCCCAGCATTTT	.	.	TRBV19	TRBJ1-5
CASSRSNSPLHF	TGTGCCAGCAGCCGCAGTAATTCACCCCTCCACTTT	.	.	TRBV14	TRBJ1-6
CASSEVRWVGGNQSTDTQYF	TGTGCCAGCAGTGAAGTCAGGTGGGTGGGAGGGAACCAGAGCACAGATACGCAGTATTTT	TRBD2	.	TRBV2	TRBJ2-3
CASSPPGLAGGLTYF	TGTGCCAGCAGCCCGCCGGGACTAGCGGGAGGGTTAACGTACTTC	TRBD2	.	TRBV7-9	TRBJ2-7
CASSPPVGNTIYF	TGTGCCAGCAGCCCCCCCGTCGGAAACACCATATATTTT	.	.	TRBV25-1	TRBJ1-3
CASSLGPGLAGGPTDTQYF	TGTGCCAGCAGCTTAGGCCCCGGACTAGCGGGAGGGCCCACAGATACGCAGTATTTT	TRBD2	.	TRBV7-2	TRBJ2-3
CASREGLAVTDTQYF	TGCGCCAGCAGAGAAGGACTAGCGGTCACAGATACGCAGTATTTT	TRBD2	.	TRBV10-2	TRBJ2-3
CASSLRGQGIEPTNEKLFF	TGTGCCAGCAGCTTGCGGGGACAGGGGATTGAGCCAACTAATGAAAAACTGTTTTTT	TRBD1	.	TRBV5-6	TRBJ1-4
CASRSTGAGSPLHF	TGTGCCAGTCGATCGACAGGGGCCGGTTCACCCCTCCACTTT	TRBD1	.	TRBV19	TRBJ1-6
CASSLTGGISTEAFF	TGTGCCAGCAGCTTAACAGGGGGCATCAGCACTGAAGCTTTCTTT	TRBD1	.	TRBV7-2	TRBJ1-1
CSVQSGLAGVTDTQYF	TGCAGCGTCCAATCAGGACTAGCGGGAGTAACAGATACGCAGTATTTT	TRBD2	.	TRBV29-1	TRBJ2-3
CASSRGGLATEAFF	TGTGCCAGCAGCCGCGGGGGACTAGCCACTGAAGCTTTCTTT	.	.	TRBV7-2	TRBJ1-1
CASSQVGGRVWDEQFF	TGTGCCAGCAGCCAAGTCGGCGGGAGAGTTTGGGATGAGCAGTTCTTC	TRBD2	.	TRBV4-2	TRBJ2-1
CASRGGRWNYGYTF	TGTGCCAGCAGGGGGGGACGTTGGAACTATGGCTACACCTTC	.	.	TRBV28	TRBJ1-2
CASSYVRGPSGTDTQYF	TGCGCCAGCAGCTACGTCAGGGGACCCTCCGGCACAGATACGCAGTATTTT	.	.	TRBV5-1	TRBJ2-3
CASSVGLAGGPPYNEQFF	TGTGCCAGCAGCGTCGGACTAGCGGGAGGGCCCCCCTACAATGAGCAGTTCTTC	TRBD2	.	TRBV9	TRBJ2-1
CASSLDAGVSYNSPLHF	TGTGCCAGCAGCTTAGACGCAGGCGTCTCCTATAATTCACCCCTCCACTTT	.	.	TRBV7-2	TRBJ1-6
CASSSRTGEVDTEAFF	TGTGCCAGCAGCTCTCGGACAGGGGAGGTGGACACTGAAGCTTTCTTT	.	.	TRBV21-1	TRBJ1-1
CATSDLNSGRGNEQFF	TGTGCCACCAGTGATTTGAACAGCGGGAGGGGCAATGAGCAGTTCTTC	TRBD2	.	TRBV24-1	TRBJ2-1
CASSLSGIRDEQYF	TGCGCCAGCAGTCTTAGCGGGATTCGCGACGAGCAGTACTTC	TRBD2	.	TRBV10-1	TRBJ2-7
CASSLGGGESGYTF	TGTGCCAGCAGCTTAGGGGGAGGGGAAAGCGGCTACACCTTC	.	.	TRBV7-9	TRBJ1-2
CASSVQVNTEAFF	TGCGCCAGCAGTGTTCAGGTGAACACTGAAGCTTTCTTT	.	.	TRBV10-2	TRBJ1-1